These 10 T cell receptor beta chains were sequenced from one sample in a study of a mutant IDH1 vaccine in newly diagnosed glioma. Specified time point: baseline, week 1 (first vaccination visit). As for treatment: pre-vaccination baseline after standard-of-care therapy. Sequencing was performed with immunoSEQ multiplex PCR; in TCRdb, only in-frame clones are kept and a portion is missing. The sample lists roughly 70,000 clones, around 88% occurring once. This sample comprised peripheral blood mononuclear cells (PBMCs), obtained from a glioma patient treated with radiotherapy, temozolomide or both. The receptors originated from a woman younger than 30 with glioma. Some clones in this sample may be carry-over from other donors' samples.

The rearrangement links TRBV29-1 to TRBJ1-1, with D perhaps matching TRBD1 (5 bases). Trimming left V 3 bases short and J 2 bases short, with 10 bases between. CDR3 length equals 13 residues. CDR1 is SQVTM and CDR2 is ANQGSEA in the germline V gene. In DNA, the CDR3 is TGCAGCGTTGAGGGCAGGGCAAACACTGAAGCTTTCTTT. Amino acid sequence: CSVEGRANTEAFF.

The table lists this clone with a count of one. The chain couples TRBV9 to TRBJ2-3, with TRBD1 matching 7 bases. CDR1 SGDLS and CDR2 YYNGEE come from the germline V gene. The CDR3 contains 16 residues. Trimming cost V 0 bases and J 1 base; bases outside gene matches: 5. The DNA for the CDR3 is TGTGCCAGCAGCGTAGAGTGGACAGGCGGCACAGATACGCAGTATTTT. Amino acids: CASSVEWTGGTDTQYF.

The CDR3 loop reads CASSLEVQYGYTF. Written as DNA, the CDR3 is TGTGCCAGCAGCTTGGAAGTACAGTATGGCTACACCTTC. The chain couples TRBV5-5 to TRBJ1-2; D is undetermined. V lost 0 bases and J lost 5, with 8 bases in between. This CDR3 comprises 13 residues. Germline-derived CDR1 and CDR2 are SGHKS and YYEKEE (reference sequence).

The V call is TRBV5-1, the J call TRBJ1-1; D might be TRBD1 (5 bases). V shed 4 bases and J shed 1 base, with 11 bases lying between them. Germline CDR1 reads SGHRS; CDR2 reads YFSETQ. The CDR3 sequence is 14 residues long. CDR3 amino acids: CASSATDANTEAFF. In DNA, the CDR3 is TGCGCCAGCAGCGCGACAGATGCGAACACTGAAGCTTTCTTT.

The gene calls are TRBV5-6 and TRBJ1-2; 7 bases match TRBD1. Germline V gives CDR1 SGHDT, CDR2 YYEEEE. V lost 4 bases to trimming and J lost 2 bases; unmatched junction nucleotides: 8. The length of the CDR3 is 15 residues. The CDR3 region is CASSPGLGGNYGYTF. The CDR3 region has the DNA TGTGCCAGCAGCCCCGGGCTAGGGGGCAACTATGGCTACACCTTC.

The chain joins TRBV13 to TRBJ1-1, with D possibly TRBD1 on 5 matching bases. Per germline, CDR1 PRHDT and CDR2 FYEKMQ (reference sequence). The CDR3 covers 13 residues. V lost 4 bases to trimming and J lost 5 bases, with 11 bases between them. CDR3 bases: TGTGCCAGCAGCTGGGGGATGAGTACTGAAGCTTTCTTT. Its protein is CASSWGMSTEAFF.

With respect to this clone: The junction differs from germline at one of its ends, possibly a read error. The chain has TRBV7-7 and TRBJ2-3; TRBD2 aligns across 9 bases. Germline V gives CDR1 SSHAT, CDR2 FNYEAQ (reference sequence). There are 16 residues in the CDR3. CDR3: CASSSGGGRGTDTQYF. The CDR3 DNA reads as TGTGCTAGCAGCTCCGGGGGCGGGAGGGGAACAGATACGCAGTATTTT. Full variable domain (remainder filled in from reference TRBV7-7 and TRBJ2-3): GAGVSQSPRYKVTKRGQDVTLRCDPISSHATLYWYQQALGQGPEFLTYFNYEAQPDKSGLPSDRFSAERPEGSISTLTIQRTEQRDSAMYRCASSSGGGRGTDTQYFGPGTRLTVL.

J is TRBJ2-3 and V is TRBV18, with 7 bases identical to TRBD2. The CDR3 consists of 16 residues. The trim removed 1 base at V and 8 bases at J, leaving 12 bases unmatched. Germline V gene lookup returns CDR1 KGHSH and CDR2 LQKENI. CDR3 in amino acids: CASSPRGGSLMATQYF. For the CDR3, the DNA is TGTGCCAGCTCACCACGGGGCGGGAGCCTCATGGCTACGCAGTATTTT.

The chain combines TRBV10-3 with TRBJ2-3, with D unclear. The CDR3 runs to 13 residues. V dropped 0 bases and J dropped 6 bases, with 7 bases sitting between them. Germline CDR1 ENHRY, CDR2 SYGVKD. CDR3 sequence: CAISESSSDTQYF. Here the CDR3 DNA reads TGTGCCATCAGTGAGTCGTCGAGCGATACGCAGTATTTT.

The J gene is TRBJ2-7, the V gene TRBV30, with D unclear. The CDR3 length is 12 residues. Trimming left V 6 bases short and J 0 bases short, with 9 bases between. Per germline, CDR1 GTSNPN and CDR2 SVGIG (reference sequence). As DNA, the CDR3 is TGTGCCTGCGGTGGGTTCTCCTACGAGCAGTACTTC. As protein: CACGGFSYEQYF.